Given below is one TCR beta chain in context. Its antigen is currently unknown. This record belongs to a study of CD8+CD57+ T cells in acquired aplastic anemia. Study information: The DNA of sorted CD4+ and CD8+ cells averaged 3.2 ug. Study conclusions and caveats: Found in both controls and patients were approximately 31 CD8+ CDR3 sequences.

The CDR3 totals 13 residues. V lost 6 bases and J lost 5; bases outside the gene matches: 3. Germline assignment: CDR1 SNHLY and CDR2 FYNNEI. Profiling that covered TCR beta VDJ and CDR3 relied on genomic DNA as its template. One entry per CDR3 protein results from TCRdb running MiXCR on the reads. This sample has 130,000 or so distinct CDR3 sequences, with nearly 40% found just once. All sequencing subjects had displayed CD8+CD57+ cell expansion on flow cytometry. The sequence came from a human donor with aplastic anemia. Sequencing input: sorted CD4+, CD8+, or CD8+CD57+ T cells (not recorded which) from PBMCs. This chain connects TRBV2 to TRBJ1-2, with 10 bases aligning to TRBD1. In nucleotides, the CDR3 is TGTGCCAGCAGAGGGACAGGGGTATATGGCTACACCTTC. This translates into CASRGTGVYGYTF.